This T cell receptor (beta chain) was sequenced for a study of post-analysis software for immune sequencing data (dated by TCRdb to the mid-2010s). Notes on the research overall: Recorded disease courses included relapsing-remitting, secondary progressive and progressive-relapsing multiple sclerosis, with some patients lacking subtype annotation. A subset of samples was prepared in parallel using single-end sample barcoding, then pooled and co-amplified after Illumina adapter ligation. The patient repertoires were compared against roughly 12 previously published healthy control repertoires obtained from donors aged roughly 6 to 28 years. What the study reported, not specific to this receptor: Several TRBV segments, including TRBV5-6, TRBV5-1 and TRBV20-1, were significantly more frequent in patients than controls. When samples were clustered directly using the F measure, samples prepared in the same batch co-clustered strongly, which prompted a batch-effect correction. Normalized Chao1 diversity was significantly lower in multiple sclerosis patients than controls, suggesting substantial peripheral T-cell clonal expansion. The multiple sclerosis patient group was slightly younger than the control group.

To demonstrate the VDJtools post-analysis software, the study profiled TCR beta repertoires from the peripheral blood of about 13 young patients with multiple sclerosis. Multiple sclerosis patients were children and adolescents aged about 6 to 17 years. This clonotype was observed at least ten times. No cognate antigen has been identified for it. Within one base of it there is no much larger clone, and no base qualities were kept. The library was obtained by PCR. Instrument on record: Illumina HiSeq 2500. Unique molecular identifiers were incorporated into TCR beta cDNA libraries to reduce PCR and sequencing biases. About 500,000 cDNA molecules were obtained for every 1 to 10 million input T cells, so each molecule roughly corresponded to one T cell. Patient libraries were prepared and sequenced with the same protocol used for the earlier healthy control dataset. Within a given batch, samples were prepared together, multiplexed and sequenced on the same HiSeq lane. Regarding the original processing steps: MIGEC was used to process the raw barcoded reads, and molecular identifier groups with only a single read were discarded before consensus assembly and CDR3 extraction. Clonotype tables were post-analysed with VDJtools, and diversity was normalized by down-sampling all datasets to the smallest sample size. In repertoire overlap clustering, CDR3 amino acid sequences, but not nucleotide sequences, were matched to correct batch-related cross-sample contamination. TCRdb reran the public reads through fastp at Q25 and MiXCR, keeping productive beta chains. Duplicate CDR3 protein sequences are folded into a single record with the most common DNA and genes. These V and J calls derive from TCRdb rather than the authors' analysis. Here the sample has a few hundred thousand distinct CDR3 sequences; just over 35% occur a single time. The ten largest clones take up around 4.8% of the sample.

Trimming removed 5 bases from V and 2 bases from J, leaving 17 bases between the germline ends. The CDR3 spans 16 residues, from the cysteine through the phenylalanine. Solely the CDR3 DNA is kept, with 48 bases framed from the first base. The germline V gene (reference sequence) supplies CDR1 SEHNR and CDR2 FQNEAQ. The source material was blood. This receptor was obtained from a girl between 10 and 17 years old with multiple sclerosis. Rearrangement joined TRBV7-9 to TRBJ2-3; the D gene is perhaps TRBD1 or TRBD2, as each covers 6 bases. In nucleotide form, the sequence is TGTGCCAGCAGCCAGGCGGAGGGGGGTTACACAGATACGCAGTATTTT. It specifies CASSQAEGGYTDTQYF. The variable domain in full, with residues beyond the CDR3 obtained from the reference TRBV7-9 and TRBJ2-3 genes, is DTGVSQNPRHKITKRGQNVTFRCDPISEHNRLYWYRQTLGQGPEFLTYFQNEAQLEKSRLLSDRFSAERPKGSFSTLEIQRTEQGDSAMYLCASSQAEGGYTDTQYFGPGTRLTVL.